The 5 T cell receptor beta chains below were found in one sample sequenced in a study of cytomegalovirus exposure and HLA in healthy donors. A multiplex PCR was run with 60 Vbeta primers and 13 Jbeta primers. Some clones are missing from TCRdb's copy, which holds only in-frame ones; the method was immunoSEQ multiplex PCR. The sample lists hundreds of thousands of clones, 78% occurring once. Sequenced: PBMCs. Every receptor here comes from a boy younger than 18 in good health and CMV-seronegative.

This clone was counted only a few times. The chain joins TRBV7-2 to TRBJ1-3; 12 bases fit TRBD1. The CDR3 has 15 residues. V was clipped by 0 bases and J by 9 bases; unmatched bases: 3. Germline assignment: CDR1 SGHTA and CDR2 FQGNSA. The CDR3 protein is CASSLAPGQGATIYF. In nucleotides, the CDR3 is TGTGCCAGCAGCTTAGCTCCGGGACAGGGGGCCACCATATATTTT.

The chain is built from TRBV21-1 and TRBJ2-7; the table's TRBD2 call for D was not verified on the DNA. TRBV21-1 is recorded as a pseudogene. The length of the CDR3 is 13 residues. In DNA form, the CDR3 reads TGTGCCAGCAGCAGATGGAGGGGACGCGAGCAGTACTTC. Translation: CASSRWRGREQYF.

This rearrangement joins TRBV10-1 to TRBJ2-1, with 7 nucleotides matching TRBD1. Germline V gives CDR1 WNHNN, CDR2 SYGVQD (reference sequence). V lost 8 bases and J lost 7; bases outside the gene matches: 2. The CDR3 has 11 residues. The CDR3 here is CASQQGNEQFF. Written as DNA, the CDR3 is TGCGCCAGCCAACAGGGGAATGAGCAGTTCTTC.

This CDR3 reads CAWTPDSDYGYTF. The CDR3 DNA sequence: TGTGCCTGGACCCCGGACAGTGACTATGGCTACACCTTC. The rearrangement links TRBV30 to TRBJ1-2; tentatively, D is TRBD1 (6 bases). The germline V gene has CDR1 GTSNPN and CDR2 SVGIG (reference sequence). V was clipped by 4 bases and J by 3 bases, with 12 bases between them. The CDR3 extends over 13 amino acids.

This chain joins TRBV4-1 and TRBJ2-7; TRBD2 matches at 8 bases. This CDR3 is 17 amino acids long. J was trimmed by 6 bases and V by 5 bases; bases with no gene match: 18. CDR1 and CDR2 (germline): MGHRA, YSYEKL. CDR3 coding DNA: TGCGCCAGCAGCTTGGTAGTAGCGGGATGGATAGCCGGCGAGCAGTACTTC. It codes for CASSLVVAGWIAGEQYF.